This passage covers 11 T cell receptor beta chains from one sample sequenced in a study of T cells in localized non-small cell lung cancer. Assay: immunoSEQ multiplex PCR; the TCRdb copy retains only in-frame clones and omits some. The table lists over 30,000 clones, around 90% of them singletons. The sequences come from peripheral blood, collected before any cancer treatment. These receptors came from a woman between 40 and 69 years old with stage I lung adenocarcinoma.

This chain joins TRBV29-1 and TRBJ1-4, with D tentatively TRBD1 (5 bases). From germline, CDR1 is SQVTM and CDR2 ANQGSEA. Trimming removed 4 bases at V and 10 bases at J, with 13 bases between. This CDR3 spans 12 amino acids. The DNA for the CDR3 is TGCAGCGTTGGGCAGGGAAGCGCAAAACTGTTTTTT. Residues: CSVGQGSAKLFF.

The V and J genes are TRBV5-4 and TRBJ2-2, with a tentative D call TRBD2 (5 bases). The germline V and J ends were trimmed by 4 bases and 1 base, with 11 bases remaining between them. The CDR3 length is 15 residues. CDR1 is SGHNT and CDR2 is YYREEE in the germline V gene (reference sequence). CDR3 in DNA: TGTGCCAGCAGCGGGAGCAGGTTGAACACCGGGGAGCTGTTTTTT. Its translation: CASSGSRLNTGELFF.

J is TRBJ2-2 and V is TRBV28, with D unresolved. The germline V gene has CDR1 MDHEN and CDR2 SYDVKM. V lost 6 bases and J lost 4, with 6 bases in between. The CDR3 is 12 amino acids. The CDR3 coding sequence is TGTGCCAGCAGCCCACCCACCGGGGAGCTGTTTTTT. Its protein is CASSPPTGELFF.

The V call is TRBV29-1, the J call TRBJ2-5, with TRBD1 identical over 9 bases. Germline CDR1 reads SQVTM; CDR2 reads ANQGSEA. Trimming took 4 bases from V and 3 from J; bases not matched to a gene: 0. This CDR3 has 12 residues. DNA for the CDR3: TGCAGCGTTGGACAGGGGGAAGAGACCCAGTACTTC. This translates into CSVGQGEETQYF.

The CDR3 loop is CASSPPGTGDEKLFF. CDR3 sequence (DNA): TGTGCCAGCAGTCCTCCCGGGACAGGGGATGAAAAACTGTTTTTT. V is TRBV28 and J is TRBJ1-4; the match to TRBD1 covers 10 bases. The CDR3 length is 15 residues. J gave up 6 bases and V 5 bases, and 6 bases lay outside the gene matches. The germline gives CDR1 MDHEN, CDR2 SYDVKM.

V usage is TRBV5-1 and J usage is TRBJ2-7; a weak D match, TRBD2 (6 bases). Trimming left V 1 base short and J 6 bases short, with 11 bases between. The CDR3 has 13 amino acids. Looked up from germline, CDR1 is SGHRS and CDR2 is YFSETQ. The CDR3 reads CASSLWLGGEQYF. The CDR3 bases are TGCGCCAGCAGCTTGTGGCTGGGAGGCGAGCAGTACTTC. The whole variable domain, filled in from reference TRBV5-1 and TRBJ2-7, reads KAGVTQTPRYLIKTRGQQVTLSCSPISGHRSVSWYQQTPGQGLQFLFEYFSETQRNKGNFPGRFSGRQFSNSRSEMNVSTLELGDSALYLCASSLWLGGEQYFGPGTRLTVT.

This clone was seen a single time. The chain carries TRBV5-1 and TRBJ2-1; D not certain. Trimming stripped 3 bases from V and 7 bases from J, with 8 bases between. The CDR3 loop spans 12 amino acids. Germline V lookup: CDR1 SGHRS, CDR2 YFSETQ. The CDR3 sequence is CASSWEGNEQFF. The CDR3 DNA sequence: TGCGCCAGCAGCTGGGAAGGTAATGAGCAGTTCTTC.

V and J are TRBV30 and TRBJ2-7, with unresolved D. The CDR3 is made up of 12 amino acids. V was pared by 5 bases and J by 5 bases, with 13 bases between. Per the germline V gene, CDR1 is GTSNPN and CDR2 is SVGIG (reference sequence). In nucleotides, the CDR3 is TGTGCCTGGGGCCCTTTTTCCAACGAGCAGTACTTC. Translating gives CAWGPFSNEQYF.

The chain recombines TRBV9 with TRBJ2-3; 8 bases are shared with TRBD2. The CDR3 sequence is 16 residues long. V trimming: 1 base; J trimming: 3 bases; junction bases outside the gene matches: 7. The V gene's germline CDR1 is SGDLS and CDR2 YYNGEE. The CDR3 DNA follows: TGTGCCAGCAGCGTAACGGGAGCGGGAGAGACAGATACGCAGTATTTT. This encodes CASSVTGAGETDTQYF.

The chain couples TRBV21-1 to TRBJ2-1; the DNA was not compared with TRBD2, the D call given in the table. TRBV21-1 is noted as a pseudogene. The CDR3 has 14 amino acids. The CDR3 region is CASSNLLWRPEQFF. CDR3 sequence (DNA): TGTGCCAGCAGCAATTTATTGTGGCGGCCTGAGCAGTTCTTC.

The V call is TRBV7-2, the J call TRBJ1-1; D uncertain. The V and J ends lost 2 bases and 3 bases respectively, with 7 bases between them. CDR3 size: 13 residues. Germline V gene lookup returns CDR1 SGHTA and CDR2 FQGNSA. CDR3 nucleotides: TGTGCCAGCAGCTTACGGCAGGACACTGAAGCTTTCTTT. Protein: CASSLRQDTEAFF.